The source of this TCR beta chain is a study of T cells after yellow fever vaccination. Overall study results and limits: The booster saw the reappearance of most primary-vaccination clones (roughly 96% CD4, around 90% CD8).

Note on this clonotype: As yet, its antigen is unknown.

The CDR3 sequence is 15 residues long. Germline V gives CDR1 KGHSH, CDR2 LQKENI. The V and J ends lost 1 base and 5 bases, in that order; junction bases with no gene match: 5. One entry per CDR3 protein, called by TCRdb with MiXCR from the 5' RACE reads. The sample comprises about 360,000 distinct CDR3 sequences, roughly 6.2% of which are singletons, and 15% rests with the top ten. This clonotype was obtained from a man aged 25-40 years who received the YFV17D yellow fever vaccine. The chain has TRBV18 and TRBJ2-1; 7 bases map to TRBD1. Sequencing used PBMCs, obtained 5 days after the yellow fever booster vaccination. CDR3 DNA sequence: TGTGCCAGCTCACCACTCCGGGACAGAAACAATGAGCAGTTCTTC. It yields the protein CASSPLRDRNNEQFF.